This TCR beta chain was recorded in a study of blood T cell repertoires in COVID-19. Measured with immunoSEQ multiplex PCR; TCRdb has only the in-frame clones, and not every one. In the table there are about 120,000 clones, over 75% of which are singletons. Per the germline V gene, CDR1 is SEHNR and CDR2 is FQNEAQ (reference sequence). V gave up 5 bases and J gave up 6 bases, with 20 bases separating them. CDR3 length equals 15 residues. Sample: peripheral blood. The clonotype comes from a man aged 55-75 years with acute or convalescent COVID-19. The V call is TRBV7-9, the J call TRBJ2-7, with D perhaps TRBD1 (6 bases). CDR3 sequence: CASSPQGQSTFEQYF. The CDR3, as DNA: TGTGCCAGCAGCCCTCAGGGGCAGAGTACCTTCGAGCAGTACTTC.